The clone carrying this T cell receptor beta chain has at least ten counts. Its antigen is not identified. This specimen comes from a study of early T cells in non-severe SARS-CoV-2 infection. The overall study: Unpaired chains resulted from sequencing bulk RNA of unsorted whole blood.

The CDR3 runs 14 residues. Losses at the gene ends were 3 bases for V and 9 bases for J; bases not matched to a gene: 6. Germline loops: CDR1 LNHDA, CDR2 SQIVND (reference sequence). Unique molecular identifiers were added to individual cDNA molecules. TCRdb recomputed calls from the 5' RACE reads with MiXCR, one row per CDR3 protein. The data hold approximately 71,000 distinct CDR3 sequences, with roughly 12% observed a single time. Study results and caveats: In VDJdb matching, anti-spike CD8 responses were favored while private and CD4 specificities went missing.

Material: whole blood, obtained at baseline. The genes are TRBV19 and TRBJ1-5; the match to TRBD1 covers 9 bases. The TCR comes from an adult who was a healthcare worker with PCR-confirmed SARS-CoV-2 infection or an uninfected control (not recorded which). The CDR3 nucleotides read TGTGCCAGTAGTATCGGGACAGGGTTACGGCCCCAGCATTTT. Translation gives CASSIGTGLRPQHF.